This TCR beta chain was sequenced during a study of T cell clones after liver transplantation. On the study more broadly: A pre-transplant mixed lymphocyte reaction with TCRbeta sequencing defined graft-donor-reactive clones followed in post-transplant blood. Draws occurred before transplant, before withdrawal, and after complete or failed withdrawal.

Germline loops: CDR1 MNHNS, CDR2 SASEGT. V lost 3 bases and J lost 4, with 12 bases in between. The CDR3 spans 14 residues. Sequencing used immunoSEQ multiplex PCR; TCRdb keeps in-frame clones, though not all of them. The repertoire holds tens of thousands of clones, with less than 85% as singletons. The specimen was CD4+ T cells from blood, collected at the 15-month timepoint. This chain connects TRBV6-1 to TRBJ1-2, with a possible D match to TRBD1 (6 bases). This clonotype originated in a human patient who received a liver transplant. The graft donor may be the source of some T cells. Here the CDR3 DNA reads TGTGCCAGCAGTGACTGGGGGCGTGGCTATGGCTACACCTTC. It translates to CASSDWGRGYGYTF.